This TCR beta chain was documented in a study of blood T cell repertoires in COVID-19. Overall study context: Acute-phase and convalescent COVID-19 samples originated in the United States, Italy and Spain. T cells, B-cell-depleted T cells, or PBMCs supplied cDNA or gDNA.

In germline, CDR1 is LNHDA, CDR2 SQIVND (reference sequence). Trimming left V 5 bases short and J 5 bases short, with 15 bases between. This CDR3 has 14 residues. In the study's own analysis: Amplification from reference gene primers served as the basis for estimated nucleated cell counts. Generated by immunoSEQ multiplex PCR, the TCRdb table keeps only in-frame clones and is missing some. V and J calls and clone size are copied from that table; D and trimming were computed from the DNA. The table includes about 220,000 clones, 84% detected once. The material sequenced was peripheral blood. This chain uses TRBV19 with TRBJ1-1, with D possibly TRBD1 on 5 matching bases. This TCR derives from a man over 45 with active or convalescent COVID-19. CDR3 nucleotides: TGTGCCAGTAGTTTATTGACAGCTGGGACTGAAGCTTTCTTT. It encodes CASSLLTAGTEAFF.